Listed here is a single T cell receptor (beta chain). Germline V gene sequence: CDR1 MRHNA, CDR2 SNTAGT. The CDR3 totals 13 residues. V lost 7 bases, J lost 3 bases, and 13 bases lay in between. These data are taken from a study of blood T cell repertoires in COVID-19. Enrolled during active infection, Seattle patients were then followed longitudinally. Here immunoSEQ multiplex PCR was the method, and the copy in TCRdb shows in-frame clones only, minus some. This table has roughly 230,000 clones, approximately 80% appearing once. The origin of this receptor is a woman of 80 years or more with COVID-19, enrolled during active disease. The sequenced material came from peripheral blood. The chain links TRBV6-4 to TRBJ2-7; no definite D call. CDR3: CASTLRRFYEQYV. In nucleotides, the CDR3 is TGTGCCAGCACCTTAAGGAGATTCTACGAGCAGTACGTC.